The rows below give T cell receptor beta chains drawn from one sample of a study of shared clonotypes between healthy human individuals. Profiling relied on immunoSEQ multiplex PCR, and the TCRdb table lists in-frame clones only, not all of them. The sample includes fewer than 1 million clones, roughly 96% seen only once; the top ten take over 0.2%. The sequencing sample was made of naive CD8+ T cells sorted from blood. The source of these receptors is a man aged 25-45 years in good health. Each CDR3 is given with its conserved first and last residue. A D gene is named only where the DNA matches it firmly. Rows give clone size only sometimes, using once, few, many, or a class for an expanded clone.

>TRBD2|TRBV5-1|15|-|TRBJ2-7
CASRTYSGSSYEQYF
TGCGCCAGCCGTACCTACAGCGGGAGCTCCTACGAGCAGTACTTC
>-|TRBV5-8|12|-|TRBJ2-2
CASTQGIWELFF
TGTGCCAGCACCCAGGGGATCTGGGAGCTGTTTTTT
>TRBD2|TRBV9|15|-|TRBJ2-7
CASSVGVAGIYEQYF
TGTGCCAGCAGCGTAGGGGTAGCGGGGATCTACGAGCAGTACTTC
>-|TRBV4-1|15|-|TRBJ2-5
CASSQDRDHPETQYF
TGCGCCAGCAGCCAAGATCGTGACCATCCGGAGACCCAGTACTTC
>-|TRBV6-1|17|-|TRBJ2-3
CASSEEQAGLGADTQYF
TGTGCCAGCAGTGAAGAGCAGGCAGGCCTAGGGGCAGATACGCAGTATTTT
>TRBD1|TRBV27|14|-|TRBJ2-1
CASNPGGSYNEQFF
TGTGCCAGCAACCCAGGGGGCTCCTACAATGAGCAGTTCTTC
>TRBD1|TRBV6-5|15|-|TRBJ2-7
CASSYSGTGSYEQYF
TGTGCCAGCAGTTACTCAGGGACAGGTTCCTACGAGCAGTACTTC
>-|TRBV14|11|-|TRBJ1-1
CASSLHAEAFF
TGTGCCAGCAGTCTCCACGCCGAAGCTTTCTTT
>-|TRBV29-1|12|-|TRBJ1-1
CSVVIRATEAFF
TGCAGCGTTGTCATCAGGGCCACTGAAGCTTTCTTT
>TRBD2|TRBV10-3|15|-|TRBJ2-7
CAISESVTSGNEQYF
TGTGCCATCAGTGAGTCAGTGACTAGCGGAAACGAGCAGTACTTC
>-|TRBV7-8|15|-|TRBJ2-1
CASTPGQSSYNEQFF
TGTGCCAGCACACCCGGACAGAGCTCCTACAATGAGCAGTTCTTC
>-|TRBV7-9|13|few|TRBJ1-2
CASSLPGLFGYTF
TGTGCCAGCAGCTTACCAGGGCTATTTGGCTACACCTTC
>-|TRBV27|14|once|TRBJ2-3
CASSFGFGTDTQYF
TGTGCCAGCAGTTTCGGCTTTGGTACAGATACGCAGTATTTT
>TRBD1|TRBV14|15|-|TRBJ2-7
CASSRTGTGTYEQYF
TGTGCCAGCAGCCGAACCGGGACAGGGACCTACGAGCAGTACTTC
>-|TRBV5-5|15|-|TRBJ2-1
CASSLQGSSYNEQFF
TGTGCCAGCAGCTTGCAGGGTAGCTCCTACAATGAGCAGTTCTTC
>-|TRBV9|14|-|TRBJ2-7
CASTPRGDSYEQYF
TGTGCCAGCACCCCACGCGGGGACTCCTACGAGCAGTACTTC
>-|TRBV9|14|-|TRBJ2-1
CASSAGLPGNEQFF
TGTGCCAGCAGCGCGGGACTCCCGGGCAATGAGCAGTTCTTC
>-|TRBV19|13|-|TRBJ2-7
CASSIERSNEQYF
TGTGCCAGTAGTATAGAGCGATCGAACGAGCAGTACTTC
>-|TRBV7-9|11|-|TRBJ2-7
CASSLHYEQYF
TGTGCCAGCAGCTTACACTACGAGCAGTACTTC
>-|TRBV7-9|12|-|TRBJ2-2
CASRGAARELFF
TGTGCCAGCAGGGGGGCTGCTAGGGAGCTGTTTTTT
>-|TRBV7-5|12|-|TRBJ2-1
CARSPPYYEQFF
TGTGCCAGAAGCCCTCCTTATTATGAGCAGTTCTTC
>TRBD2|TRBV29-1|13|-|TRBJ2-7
CSARTSGSYEQYF
TGCAGCGCCAGGACTAGCGGGAGTTACGAGCAGTACTTC
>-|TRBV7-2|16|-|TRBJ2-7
CASSLIQGSPYNEQYF
TGTGCCAGCAGCTTAATTCAGGGGAGCCCATATAACGAGCAGTACTTC
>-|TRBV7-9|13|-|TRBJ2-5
CASSSTLQETQYF
TGTGCCAGCAGCTCCACCCTCCAAGAGACCCAGTACTTC
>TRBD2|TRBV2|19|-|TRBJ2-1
CAGIPGTSVNWVPDNEQFF
TGTGCCGGCATACCCGGGACTAGCGTTAATTGGGTCCCTGACAATGAGCAGTTCTTC
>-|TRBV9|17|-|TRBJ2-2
CASSVLALHSNTGELFF
TGTGCCAGCAGCGTTCTAGCGCTCCATTCGAACACCGGGGAGCTGTTTTTT
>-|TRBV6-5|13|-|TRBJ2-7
CASSYSLAYEQYF
TGTGCCAGCAGTTACTCGCTGGCCTACGAGCAGTACTTC
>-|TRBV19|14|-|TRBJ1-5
CASSMVSGYQPQHF
TGTGCCAGTAGTATGGTGAGCGGTTACCAGCCCCAGCATTTT